The 8 T cell receptor beta chains in this list originate from one sample, sequenced in a study of blood T cells in healthy people across ages. A J-beta primer mix and a sample-barcoded 5' primer were used in a second PCR of roughly 7 to 12 cycles. TCRdb processed the 5' RACE reads anew with MiXCR; each CDR3 protein has one entry. The sample holds roughly 800,000 distinct CDR3 sequences, less than 70% seen once. Input material: blood. The receptors come from a man older than 75 in good health.

The chain employs TRBV6-2 or TRBV6-3 and TRBJ2-7; possibly TRBD2 for D (6 bases). With 6 bases removed from V and 7 bases from J, the gap between germline ends came to 22 bases. This CDR3 has 15 residues. CDR1 is MNHEY, CDR2 SVGEGT, per germline. CDR3 residues: CASSRQVRDSLEQYF. DNA of the CDR3: TGTGCCAGCAGCCGTCAGGTAAGGGACTCCCTGGAGCAGTACTTC.

The chain employs TRBV20-1 and TRBJ2-5, with 8 bases fitting TRBD2. The tail of the sequence fits TRBJ2-7 better, so the J call may be wrong. The CDR3 sequence is 12 residues long. The germline V gene encodes CDR1 DFQATT and CDR2 SNEGSKA (reference sequence). CDR3 sequence reads: CSAGGDGYEQYF. The CDR3 nucleotides read TGCAGTGCCGGGGGGGACGGATACGAGCAGTACTTC.

This rearrangement joins TRBV6-2 or TRBV6-3 to TRBJ2-7, with 9 nucleotides matching TRBD2. V was pared by 6 bases and J by 3 bases, with 3 bases of the junction left unmatched. Per the germline V gene, CDR1 is MNHEY and CDR2 is SVGEGT. The CDR3 is made up of 13 amino acids. Here the CDR3 DNA reads TGTGCCAGCAGGATGACTAGCGGCTACGAGCAGTACTTC. Its protein is CASRMTSGYEQYF.

This clonotype was observed a few times. J is TRBJ2-5 and V is TRBV11-2; 9 bases agree with TRBD2. V was pared by 5 bases and J by 1 base, with 2 bases of the junction left unmatched. This CDR3 spans 14 amino acids. CDR1 SGHAT and CDR2 FQNNGV come from the germline V gene. The CDR3 DNA is TGTGCCAGCAGCGCGACTAGCGGCCAAGAGACCCAGTACTTC. Translation: CASSATSGQETQYF.

The chain uses TRBV5-5 and TRBJ1-5, with D unclear. This CDR3 has 14 amino acids. Deletions cut 4 bases from V and 4 bases from J, with 12 bases between. Germline V gene lookup returns CDR1 SGHKS and CDR2 YYEKEE (reference sequence). The CDR3 here is CASSLGLQNQPQHF. CDR3 bases: TGTGCCAGCAGCCTGGGGTTACAAAATCAGCCCCAGCATTTT.

About this clonotype itself: At one end the junction does not follow the germline gene, possibly because of a read error. The chain employs TRBV20-1 and TRBJ1-5; D might be TRBD1 (5 bases). Germline lookup yields CDR1 DFQATT and CDR2 SNEGSKA (reference sequence). The CDR3 length is 12 residues. CDR3: CSASQGNQPQHF. In nucleotides, the CDR3 is TGCAGTGCTAGCCAGGGTAATCAACCCCAGCATTTT.

This sequence joins TRBV28 and TRBJ1-5; 8 positions match TRBD1. The CDR3 loop spans 18 amino acids. The V segment lost 5 bases and the J segment 3 bases; nucleotides outside the gene matches: 15. The germline CDR1 and CDR2 sequences are MDHEN and SYDVKM. The CDR3 DNA reads as TGTGCCAGCAGTATTATCGGTGGACAGGGCCGCCCCAATCAGCCCCAGCATTTT. It specifies CASSIIGGQGRPNQPQHF.

This clonotype was observed a handful of times. The chain links TRBV10-3 to TRBJ2-1; 9 bases fit TRBD2. Trimming at V came to 2 bases and at J to 10 bases, leaving 3 bases not matched to a gene. This CDR3 has 13 residues. Germline CDR1 and CDR2: ENHRY and SYGVKD. The CDR3 region is CAISEEAGGEQFF. The CDR3 DNA sequence: TGTGCCATCAGTGAGGAGGCGGGAGGGGAGCAGTTCTTC.